This T cell receptor beta chain was captured in a study of monozygotic twins with inflammatory bowel disease. The study, taken as a whole, reports: No detectable difference in repertoire similarity separated concordant from discordant twins, possibly as a result of limited power.

One entry per CDR3 protein, without DNA, is what TCRdb gives after re-calling the 5' RACE reads. The repertoire table contains about 380,000 distinct CDR3 sequences. The CDR3 is 13 residues long. The V gene's germline CDR1 is MNHEY and CDR2 SVGAGI. Remarks on this clonotype: Its target is unknown.

What was sequenced was blood. The sequence was obtained from a human donor with ulcerative colitis or Crohn's disease, or a healthy co-twin of an affected twin (not recorded which). This rearrangement joins TRBV6-5 to TRBJ2-3. CDR3 sequence: CASSNGPVNTQYF.